One sample yielded the 25 T cell receptor beta chains listed below, sequenced in a study of CXCR3-negative and CXCR3-positive naive CD8 T cells. The libraries of TRB cDNA were constructed through 5' RACE using UMI labels. TCRdb reprocessed the 5' RACE reads, with one entry per CDR3 protein and no DNA. The sample holds tens of thousands of distinct CDR3 sequences. Material for sequencing was naive CXCR3- CD8+ T cells from blood. Subset denoted: CD45RO-CCR7+CD27+CD95- naive CD8+ T cells lacking CXCR3 (TNR3-). The source of these receptors is a human donor in good health. Some clones in this sample may be carry-over from other donors' samples.

The genes are TRBV20-1 and TRBJ2-1; checking the TCRdb D call of TRBD2 is not possible without DNA. CDR3 size: 15 residues. Germline lookup yields CDR1 DFQATT and CDR2 SNEGSKA (reference sequence). Here the CDR3 reads CSARPLAGGPNEQFF.

This chain links TRBV27 with TRBJ2-3; absent DNA, TCRdb's TRBD2 call cannot be checked. Germline V gene lookup returns CDR1 MNHEY and CDR2 SMNVEV (reference sequence). This CDR3 region has 16 residues. The CDR3: CASSLGLAGPMDTQYF.

This clonotype is deemed medium-sized by its frequency. The rearrangement joins TRBV7-6 to TRBJ1-5; TCRdb selects TRBD1, and the lack of DNA leaves this call unchecked. The germline V gene encodes CDR1 SGHVS and CDR2 FNYEAQ. The CDR3 contains 14 residues. The CDR3 here is CASSLFNRGQPQHF.

The chain joins TRBV28 to TRBJ1-2. Germline V gene data show CDR1 as MDHEN and CDR2 as SYDVKM. The CDR3 extends over 16 amino acids. CDR3 in amino acids: CASSLGGVPSFYGYTF.

V usage is TRBV2 and J usage is TRBJ1-2. The CDR3 has 12 amino acids. Looked up from germline, CDR1 is SNHLY and CDR2 is FYNNEI. The CDR3 here is CASSPLNYGYTF. The whole variable domain, remainder taken from reference TRBV2 and TRBJ1-2, is EPEVTQTPSHQVTQMGQEVILRCVPISNHLYFYWYRQILGQKVEFLVSFYNNEISEKSEIFDDQFSVERPDGSNFTLKIRSTKLEDSAMYFCASSPLNYGYTFGSGTRLTVV.

The chain has TRBV7-9 and TRBJ2-7; TCRdb picks TRBD1, but there is no DNA to check that call. The CDR3 spans 13 residues. Germline V lookup: CDR1 SEHNR, CDR2 FQNEAQ (reference sequence). The CDR3 region is CASSLRLAPEQYF.

The chain joins TRBV21-1 to TRBJ1-5; TCRdb proposes TRBD1, but this gene call is untestable without DNA. TRBV21-1 is an annotated pseudogene. This CDR3 spans 13 amino acids. The CDR3 spells CASSPRRDQPQHF.

V usage is TRBV19 and J usage is TRBJ2-7; TCRdb lists TRBD1, though no DNA is available to test this call. This CDR3 is 11 amino acids long. Looked up from germline, CDR1 is LNHDA and CDR2 is SQIVND (reference sequence). The CDR3 here is CASLGDAEQYF.

The V gene is TRBV21-1, the J gene TRBJ2-7; lacking DNA, the TRBD1 call made by TCRdb goes unchecked. TRBV21-1 constitutes a pseudogene. CDR3 length: 15 residues. CDR3 residues: CASSKGGHGQFEQYF.

This rearrangement joins TRBV29-1 to TRBJ2-7; TCRdb lists TRBD1, though no DNA is available to test this call. Germline V gene sequence: CDR1 SQVTM, CDR2 ANQGSEA. The CDR3 contains 16 residues. CDR3 residues: CSVEERLGGRDYEQYF.

This clonotype is classed as medium-sized by frequency. The chain uses TRBV2 and TRBJ2-2; TCRdb names TRBD1, which stays unverified in the absence of DNA. Germline loops: CDR1 SNHLY, CDR2 FYNNEI. CDR3 size: 14 residues. CDR3 loop: CASTGGTGAGELFF.

V and J are TRBV5-1 and TRBJ2-5; TCRdb designates TRBD1, a call that cannot be tested without DNA. The V gene's germline CDR1 is SGHRS and CDR2 YFSETQ. There are 15 residues in the CDR3. The CDR3 spells CASSLEGGGAETQYF.

The CDR3 sequence: CAGAPTIGPRANVLTF. The rearrangement joins TRBV7-9 to TRBJ2-6; lacking DNA, the TRBD1 call made by TCRdb goes unchecked. The CDR3 has 16 amino acids. Germline-derived CDR1 and CDR2 are SEHNR and FQNEAQ (reference sequence).

The chain uses TRBV4-3 and TRBJ1-2; the TCRdb call, TRBD1, lacks DNA for checking. Per germline, CDR1 LGHNA and CDR2 YSLEER. CDR3 length: 15 amino acids. Here the CDR3 reads CASSQDVDRGYGYTF.

The J gene is TRBJ2-1, the V gene TRBV6-4; the TRBD2 assignment by TCRdb is unverifiable without DNA. The CDR3 spans 14 residues. Looked up from germline, CDR1 is MRHNA and CDR2 is SNTAGT. The CDR3 region is CASSEGLEHNEQFF.

V usage is TRBV14 and J usage is TRBJ2-1; without DNA, the TCRdb call of TRBD2 cannot be checked. The CDR3 loop spans 18 amino acids. CDR1 is SGHDN and CDR2 is FVKESK in the germline V gene. The CDR3 here is CASSQEGLRAGLGNEQFF.

The gene calls are TRBV6-5 and TRBJ1-2. CDR3 length equals 15 residues. Per the germline V gene, CDR1 is MNHEY and CDR2 is SVGAGI. This CDR3 is CASSYGLGGAGGYTF.

The chain is built from TRBV5-1 and TRBJ2-1; TCRdb selects TRBD2, and the lack of DNA leaves this call unchecked. The CDR3 is made up of 15 amino acids. The germline CDR1 and CDR2 sequences are SGHRS and YFSETQ. The CDR3 sequence is CASSLRREGYNEQFF. The whole variable domain, remainder taken from reference TRBV5-1 and TRBJ2-1, is KAGVTQTPRYLIKTRGQQVTLSCSPISGHRSVSWYQQTPGQGLQFLFEYFSETQRNKGNFPGRFSGRQFSNSRSEMNVSTLELGDSALYLCASSLRREGYNEQFFGPGTRLTVL.

J is TRBJ1-2 and V is TRBV29-1. The CDR3 spans 12 residues. Germline CDR1 reads SQVTM; CDR2 reads ANQGSEA. CDR3 in amino acids: CSLPAEDDGYTF.

V is TRBV28 and J is TRBJ2-3; absent DNA, TCRdb's TRBD1 call cannot be checked. The CDR3 has 12 amino acids. The germline V gene has CDR1 MDHEN and CDR2 SYDVKM. CDR3 sequence reads: CASSLSRVTQYF.

This chain joins TRBV20-1 and TRBJ2-4; TCRdb names TRBD1, which stays unverified in the absence of DNA. The CDR3 covers 13 residues. The germline CDR1 and CDR2 sequences are DFQATT and SNEGSKA (reference sequence). CDR3 protein: CSAVNREQNIQYF.

This chain joins TRBV9 and TRBJ2-1; the D call from TCRdb, TRBD1, cannot be confirmed without DNA. This CDR3 is built from 13 residues. Germline values: CDR1 SGDLS, CDR2 YYNGEE. This CDR3 reads CASSPGSYNEQFF.

The chain links TRBV5-1 to TRBJ1-3. The CDR3 spans 15 residues. CDR1 is SGHRS and CDR2 is YFSETQ in the germline V gene. CDR3 protein: CASSLERVSGNTIYF.

This clonotype is medium-sized by frequency. The chain joins TRBV6-2 or TRBV6-3 to TRBJ2-7; TCRdb indicates TRBD1, and absent DNA this call remains unverified. Germline loops: CDR1 MNHEY, CDR2 SVGEGT. CDR3 length: 13 amino acids. CDR3 amino acids: CASTGQVTYEQYF.

This chain uses TRBV29-1 with TRBJ1-3; TCRdb names TRBD1, which stays unverified in the absence of DNA. CDR3 length: 14 amino acids. Germline values: CDR1 SQVTM, CDR2 ANQGSEA. CDR3 protein: CSASGQGAGNTIYF. The variable domain in full, completed from reference TRBV29-1 and TRBJ1-3, reads SAVISQKPSRDICQRGTSLTIQCQVDSQVTMMFWYRQQPGQSLTLIATANQGSEATYESGFVIDKFPISRPNLTFSTLTVSNMSPEDSSIYLCSASGQGAGNTIYFGEGSWLTVV.